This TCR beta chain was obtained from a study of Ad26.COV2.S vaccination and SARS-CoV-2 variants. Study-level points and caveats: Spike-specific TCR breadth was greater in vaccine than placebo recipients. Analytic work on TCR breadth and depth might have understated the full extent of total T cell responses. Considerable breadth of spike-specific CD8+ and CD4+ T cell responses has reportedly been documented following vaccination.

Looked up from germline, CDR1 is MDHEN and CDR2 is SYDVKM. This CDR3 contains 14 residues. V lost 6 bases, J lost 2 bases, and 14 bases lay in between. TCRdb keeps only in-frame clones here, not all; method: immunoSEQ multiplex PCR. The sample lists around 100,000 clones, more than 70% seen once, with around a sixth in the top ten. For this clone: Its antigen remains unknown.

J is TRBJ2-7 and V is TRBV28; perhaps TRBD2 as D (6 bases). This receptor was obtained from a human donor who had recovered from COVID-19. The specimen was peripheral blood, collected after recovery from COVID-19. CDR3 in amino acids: CASRTLRGTYEQYF. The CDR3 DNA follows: TGTGCCAGCAGAACGCTGCGGGGTACCTACGAGCAGTACTTC.